The present entry profiles one TCR beta chain with its context. The CDR3 runs to 13 residues. V lost 5 bases, J lost 3 bases, and 3 bases stayed unmatched. CDR1 is SGHAT and CDR2 is FQDESV in the germline V gene (reference sequence). The sample is drawn from a study of cytotoxic CD8 clonotypes in ibrutinib-treated CLL. Sequenced by immunoSEQ multiplex PCR; TCRdb stores in-frame clones only, minus some. The profile covers about 44,000 clones, with roughly two thirds appearing a single time and roughly 12% taken by the ten largest. The V and J genes are TRBV11-1 and TRBJ1-1, with TRBD1 identical over 7 bases. The clonotype originates from a human donor with chronic lymphocytic leukemia. The source material was PBMCs, sampled after 12 months of ibrutinib treatment. The CDR3 region has the DNA TGTGCCAGCAGCACCCAGGGGGACACTGAAGCTTTCTTT. Its protein product is CASSTQGDTEAFF.